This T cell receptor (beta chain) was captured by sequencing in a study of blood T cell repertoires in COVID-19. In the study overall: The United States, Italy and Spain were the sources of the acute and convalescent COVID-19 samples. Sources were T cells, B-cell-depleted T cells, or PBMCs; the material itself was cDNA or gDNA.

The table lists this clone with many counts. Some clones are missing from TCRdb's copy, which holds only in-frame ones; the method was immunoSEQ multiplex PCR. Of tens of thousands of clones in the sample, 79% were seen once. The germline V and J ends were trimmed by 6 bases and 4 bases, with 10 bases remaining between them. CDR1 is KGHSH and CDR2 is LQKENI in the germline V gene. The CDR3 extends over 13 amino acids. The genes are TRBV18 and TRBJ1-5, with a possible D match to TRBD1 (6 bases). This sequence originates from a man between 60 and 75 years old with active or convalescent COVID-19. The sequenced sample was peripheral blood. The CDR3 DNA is TGTGCCAGCTCCCCGGACAGAAATCAGCCCCAGCATTTT. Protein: CASSPDRNQPQHF.